This T cell receptor (beta chain) was recorded in a study of cytomegalovirus exposure and HLA in healthy donors. Study-level background: Findings of an earlier analysis included some 120 million unique TCR beta sequences from some 190 million T cells. Tens of millions of unique TCR sequences came from HLA-typed donors in an early release. General study findings and limits: Later analysis demonstrated an association between a missense DCLRE1C variant and TCR beta V- and J-gene trimming. Rarity held for most TCR sequences, but there were some public TCRs that occurred in many donors.

Concerning this clone: Its antigen is currently unknown.

CDR3 length equals 15 residues. Germline trimming cut 6 bases from V and 7 bases from J; bases unmatched to any gene: 11. Germline lookup yields CDR1 SGHRS and CDR2 YFSETQ. The PCR made use of 60 Vbeta and 13 Jbeta primers. Assay: immunoSEQ multiplex PCR; the TCRdb copy retains only in-frame clones and omits some. The sample has around 140,000 clones, over 75% seen once. This clonotype originated in a woman aged 40 to 49 in good health and CMV-seronegative. The rearrangement joins TRBV5-1 to TRBJ2-1; 9 bases are shared with TRBD1. Material for sequencing was PBMCs. In nucleotides, the CDR3 is TGCGCCAGCAACCCCGGGACAGGGACCTTTAATGAGCAGTTCTTC. It specifies CASNPGTGTFNEQFF.